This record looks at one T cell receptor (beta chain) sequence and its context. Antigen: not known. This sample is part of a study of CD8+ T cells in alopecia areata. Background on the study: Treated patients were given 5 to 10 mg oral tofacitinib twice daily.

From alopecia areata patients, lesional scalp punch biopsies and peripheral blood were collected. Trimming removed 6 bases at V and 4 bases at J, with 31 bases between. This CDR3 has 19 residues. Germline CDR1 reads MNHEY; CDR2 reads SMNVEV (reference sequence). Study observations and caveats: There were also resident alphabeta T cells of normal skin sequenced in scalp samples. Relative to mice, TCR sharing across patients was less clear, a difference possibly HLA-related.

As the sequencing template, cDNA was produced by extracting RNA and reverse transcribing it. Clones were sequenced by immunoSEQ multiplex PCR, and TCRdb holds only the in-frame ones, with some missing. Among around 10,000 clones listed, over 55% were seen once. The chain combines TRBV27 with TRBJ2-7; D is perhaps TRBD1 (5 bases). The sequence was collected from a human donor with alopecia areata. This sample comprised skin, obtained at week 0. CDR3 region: CASRVYRAGPSKGFYEQYF. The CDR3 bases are TGTGCCAGCAGAGTTTATAGGGCAGGGCCATCAAAGGGTTTTTACGAGCAGTACTTC.